The entry below describes one T cell receptor (beta chain). Its antigen specificity is not known. No base quality values were provided; no much bigger clone lies one nucleotide off. The cohort was made up of roughly 670 healthy bone marrow donors. Cohort members were all nominally healthy when sampled, although unrecorded immune exposures were likely present. The donor was CMV seronegative and belonged to the group of 350 to 400 seronegative cohort members. Each donor provided a peripheral blood sample, and peripheral blood mononuclear cells were used for TCR beta sequencing. The Qiagen DNeasy Blood Extraction Kit was used to extract genomic DNA from the blood cell samples. The data originate from a study of cytomegalovirus exposure and HLA in healthy donors (dated by TCRdb to 2017 to 2019). About the investigation overall: An earlier analysis of roughly 630 of the donors reported 276 Gb of sequence data and around 110 million unique TCR beta sequences from 150 million to 200 million T cells. Every repertoire in the discovery cohort had been generated on one and the same sequencing platform. Among about 390 genotyped donors of the cohort, an average of around 240,000 unique TCR beta nucleotide sequences were sequenced per donor, about a sixth of them non-productive. HLA typing included class I and class II loci at four-digit resolution. The study aimed to test whether signatures of past pathogen exposure could be identified by cataloging public T cell receptors. The number of typed donors differed by locus: about 620-640 for A, B, C, DRB1 and DQB1; approximately 520 for DQA1; 606 for DPA1; and around 490 for DPB1. In an earlier analysis of a few hundred of the donors, high-throughput TCR beta sequencing was used to judge whether each TCR beta V gene segment behaved as functional or pseudogenic. The genetic ancestry cluster associated with self-reported Caucasian donors included around four fifths of the 300 to 400 genotyped donors. Rather than drawing on any new phenotypic data, the later analysis identified candidate immune exposures from TCR beta sequences and the way those sequences occurred across donors. Donor age, sex, ethnicity and CMV serostatus were compiled alongside the repertoire data. Roughly 5 DR-DQ haplotypes were treated as single units for association and clustering because of strong linkage in the cohort. High-throughput TCR immunosequencing, statistical association of individual TCRs with disease status, and machine learning were combined to predict cytomegalovirus infection status. Using immunosequencing, the study profiled T cell repertoires from 666 subjects and related those repertoires to cytomegalovirus serostatus. A later genetic analysis took genome-wide SNP genotypes for about 65% of the 666 donors and used that subset as a discovery cohort. A later analysis re-analyzed previously published TCR beta repertoires from 550 to 700 donors and added high-resolution HLA genotyping to study TCR occurrence patterns. Approximately 300 gigabases of sequencing data and tens of millions of unique TCR sequences were included in an early release covering over 600 HLA-typed donors. Along with the roughly 670-subject first cohort, a separate validation cohort of around 110 different subjects was used. Results the study describes overall, beyond this receptor: Because the 87-base-pair reads could not distinguish some IMGT-functional V segments, including TRBV6-2 and TRBV6-3, those segments were excluded. In a later analysis, HLA-associated TCR beta chains showed more clonal expansion and lower generation probabilities than non-associated chains that were equally common. A further reported finding was that TCR beta sequences accurately predicted the HLA-A and HLA-B alleles for most subjects in the first cohort. CMV serostatus was the only immune exposure information available for the cohort. A group of highly shared sequence variants was considered likely to be a technical artifact of the sequencing pipeline. Roughly uniform sequencing depth across donors was assumed in presence/absence analyses, although this assumption may not hold. According to a later analysis, most CMV-associated TCR beta chains appeared to be HLA-restricted, and the HLA associations seemed to be driven largely by CMV exposure. In a later analysis, TCR association rates were found to vary across HLA loci, with the most associated TCRs seen for DRB1 alleles and the fewest for HLA-C alleles. In the study, around 150 TCR beta chains were listed as associated with cytomegalovirus. Correlated functional status among segregating V segments might reflect linkage disequilibrium, but an unknown experimental factor could not be ruled out. Because HLA typing was missing for some donors at each locus, association tests included only the typed subset. Roughly 15 rarely observed V segments, including chromosome 9 orphons, were excluded from the earlier analysis of approximately 600 of the donors because counts were too low. Compared with the approximately 710-donor mean, donors in an Asian-associated ancestry cluster had fewer N-insertions in productive TCRs, according to a later genetic analysis. In a later analysis, several top co-occurrence clusters were reported to appear linked to parvovirus B19, influenza, CMV and Epstein-Barr virus. In vitro tests confirmed that a few of the cytomegalovirus-associated TCR beta chains recognize cytomegalovirus antigens. The cohort was sequenced for TCR beta chains only, and without alpha or paired-chain data the features that could be detected were limited. Most TCR sequences were observed very rarely across donors, whereas some public TCRs were present in many individuals. The authors suggested that the approach could potentially be generalized to other disease states and immunological phenotypes. V-gene and J-gene trimming of TCR beta chains was associated with a missense DCLRE1C variant in a later genetic analysis, and the association was replicated in an independent cohort. At a false discovery rate of 0.05, a later analysis linked 16,951 TCR beta sequences to specific HLA alleles. Cytomegalovirus status was reported to be diagnosed by the classifier with high specificity and sensitivity in both the original and validation cohorts. In an earlier analysis of around 500 of the donors, most TCR beta V segments appeared in productive rearrangements about 87% or about 30% of the time, broadly matching IMGT annotations. Assigning TCR associations to individual alleles was difficult when HLA alleles, especially DR and DQ, strongly co-occurred.

Relative to germline, V is 2 bases shorter and J is 4 bases shorter, with 12 bases between their ends. The CDR3, cysteine through phenylalanine, is 14 amino acids long. This entry keeps only the CDR3 DNA: 42 bases, framed from base 1. Taken from the germline V gene, the CDR1 and CDR2 loops are SGHRS and YFSETQ. Receptor libraries were prepared by the immunoSEQ multiplex PCR assay. For the multiplex PCR, a mixture combining 60 forward primers for TCR Vbeta segments and 13 reverse primers for TCR Jbeta segments was used. Amplification of the CDR3 region of rearranged TCR beta genes was performed with a multiplex PCR assay on genomic DNA. On the Illumina HiSeq System, the amplified TCR beta libraries were sequenced as 87-base-pair reads. The paper's processing steps were these. In a later analysis, 70 million to 95 million unique TCR beta chains were counted across the 666 repertoires, and roughly 11 million of these chains were shared by at least two donors. Raw reads were error-corrected and collapsed into unique sequences with a nearest-neighbor algorithm that merged closely related sequences to remove PCR and sequencing errors. Alignment of CDR3 sequences to IMGT reference sequences was used to assign V, D and J gene segments. For a sequence to be retained, at least a six-nucleotide match to both a V gene segment and a J gene segment was required. Rearrangements were called productive when the CDR3 lacked stop codons and stayed in frame with V and J; all others were non-productive. Following IMGT convention, CDR3 was defined as the stretch from the second conserved V-encoded cysteine to the conserved J-encoded phenylalanine. The earlier analysis of approximately 590 of the donors excluded any sequence lacking an unambiguous match to a single V gene segment. In an earlier analysis of 587 of the donors, a V segment was called functional when productive rearrangements were above 56.7%, and segregating when the standard deviation between donors exceeded 5%. To diagnose cytomegalovirus status from the catalog of TCR beta chain sequences, a statistical classification framework was built. A later analysis assigned V and J genes by comparing TCR nucleotide sequences with IMGT/GENE-DB human TR gene sequences. A later analysis assigned CDR3 sequences and most-parsimonious VDJ recombination scenarios with the TCRdist pipeline. A later analysis defined each TCR beta chain by its CDR3 amino acid sequence plus V-gene family, and excluded reads lacking a unique V-gene family. As a way to deal with suspected cross-contamination and a sequencing artifact, a later analysis dropped approximately 570 nucleotide sequences that were highly shared and had low generation probability. In a later analysis, a clonal expansion index was calculated for each public chain from normalized within-repertoire ranks of inferred template counts. In a later analysis, generation probabilities were computed with a VDJ recombination model fitted to out-of-frame rearrangements, and the resulting probabilities were checked against IGoR. In a later analysis, TCR-TCR, TCR-HLA and TCR-CMV co-occurrence was scored with hypergeometric tests, and a repertoire-size bias correction was applied to TCR pairs. To estimate false discovery rates, a later analysis permuted the HLA or CMV assignments 20 times. In a later analysis, co-occurring TCRs were grouped with DBSCAN, and TCRdist sequence similarity was added when clustering was performed within HLA-allele-positive subsets. Repertoires with fewer than 30,000 or more than 120,000 public chains, plus five repertoires with anomalous nucleotide sharing, were excluded from co-occurrence clustering. TCRdb retrieved this table from immuneACCESS and kept in-frame rearrangements only. Not all clones are present; in checked studies, unresolved V genes account for under half, and no reason is known for the remainder. That table furnishes V, J and clone size, whereas the DNA furnished D and trimming. The sample table lists approximately 150,000 clones, 80% of them with a count of one. The top ten clonotypes cover about 4.4% of the sample.

The chain employs TRBV5-1 and TRBJ1-1; no confident D gene assignment can be made. The receptor's source is a man in his forties in good health and CMV-seronegative. Sequencing input: PBMCs. This receptor has the CDR3 CASSFSPLGTEAFF. The DNA sequence is as follows: TGCGCCAGCAGCTTCAGTCCTCTAGGCACTGAAGCTTTCTTT.